These 18 T cell receptor beta chains came from one sample sequenced in a study of OX40 agonist ivuxolimab in advanced cancers. Library preparation was by the immunoSEQ multiplex PCR assay. The table comes from immuneACCESS by way of TCRdb, which keeps in-frame sequences with V and J called. Part of the clones is missing from these tables; in studies checked, under half for an unresolved V gene and the rest for unknown reasons. For this sample the table gives 50,000 to 70,000 clones, of which 84% were detected only once. Clones ranked in the top ten supply 2.1% of the sample. The material was CD4+ or CD8+ T cells sorted from blood, obtained in a trial of the OX40 agonist ivuxolimab. The receptors shown here come from an adult with an advanced solid tumor such as melanoma, head and neck, liver or kidney cancer.

This sequence joins TRBV28 and TRBJ2-4; no clear D. This CDR3 region has 15 residues. V was pared by 4 bases and J by 1 base, with 11 bases between. Per the germline V gene, CDR1 is MDHEN and CDR2 is SYDVKM. Here the CDR3 reads CASSSRLGAKNIQYF. The CDR3 nucleotides are TGTGCCAGCAGTTCCCGGCTCGGTGCCAAAAACATTCAGTACTTC.

The rearrangement links TRBV7-2 to TRBJ2-7; D might be TRBD1 (6 bases). The germline V gene encodes CDR1 SGHTA and CDR2 FQGNSA. The CDR3 is 14 amino acids. V shed 2 bases and J shed 9 bases, with 17 bases lying between them. In nucleotides, the CDR3 is TGTGCCAGCAGCTTAACTCAGGGGTACCAGTGGCAGTACTTC. It translates to CASSLTQGYQWQYF. Together with reference TRBV7-2 and TRBJ2-7, the CDR3 gives the full variable domain: GAGVSQSPSNKVTEKGKDVELRCDPISGHTALYWYRQSLGQGLEFLIYFQGNSAPDKSGLPSDRFSAERTGGSVSTLTIQRTQQEDSAVYLCASSLTQGYQWQYFGPGTRLTVT.

The V and J genes are TRBV9 and TRBJ2-5; D perhaps matches TRBD2 (6 bases). The CDR3 totals 15 residues. In germline, CDR1 is SGDLS, CDR2 YYNGEE. The V and J ends lost 0 bases and 5 bases respectively, with 14 bases between them. This CDR3 reads CASSVVPGGVETQYF. CDR3 coding DNA: TGTGCCAGCAGCGTAGTACCCGGCGGGGTCGAGACCCAGTACTTC.

The chain combines TRBV4-1 with TRBJ2-7, with D tentatively TRBD2 (5 bases). The germline CDR1 and CDR2 sequences are MGHRA and YSYEKL. V was clipped by 2 bases and J by 5 bases, with 16 bases between them. CDR3 length equals 15 residues. The CDR3 protein is CASSQIARGEDEQYF. The CDR3 DNA is TGCGCCAGCAGCCAAATAGCCCGGGGAGAGGACGAGCAGTACTTC.

The chain has TRBV10-2 and TRBJ2-1, with TRBD1 matching over 7 bases. J was trimmed by 4 bases and V by 9 bases; bases with no gene match: 9. Germline CDR1 reads WSHSY; CDR2 reads SAAADI. This CDR3 contains 14 residues. In DNA, the CDR3 is TGCGCCAGTTCCGGGACAGACAATTACAATGAGCAGTTCTTC. This codes for CASSGTDNYNEQFF.

The rearrangement joins TRBV12-5 to TRBJ1-5; 8 bases are shared with TRBD1. The V gene's germline CDR1 is LGHNT and CDR2 FRNRAP. CDR3 length equals 13 residues. Trimming took 7 bases from V and 6 from J; bases not matched to a gene: 5. The CDR3 coding sequence is TGTGCTAGTGCCCTGGACAGGGTTCAGCCCCAGCATTTT. Protein product: CASALDRVQPQHF.

The rearrangement uses TRBV5-4 and TRBJ1-1; D call uncertain. The CDR3 consists of 16 residues. The V end lost 0 bases, the J end lost 0 bases, and 12 bases lay between the germline ends. The germline V gene has CDR1 SGHNT and CDR2 YYREEE (reference sequence). CDR3 in DNA: TGTGCCAGCAGCTTGGGTATCAGTACCCTGAACACTGAAGCTTTCTTT. Protein sequence: CASSLGISTLNTEAFF.

The V call is TRBV9, the J call TRBJ2-6; D gene uncertain. Per the germline V gene, CDR1 is SGDLS and CDR2 is YYNGEE. V lost 4 bases, J lost 3 bases, and 17 bases lay in between. The CDR3 totals 17 residues. In DNA, the CDR3 is TGTGCCAGCAGCTCGCCAAGGGCCTCCCTTGGGGCCAACGTCCTGACTTTC. This codes for CASSSPRASLGANVLTF.

The chain links TRBV25-1 to TRBJ2-7; the D is unclear. CDR1 and CDR2 (germline): MGHDK, SYGVNS. The V and J ends lost 4 bases and 2 bases respectively, with 6 bases between them. The CDR3 runs 12 residues. In DNA form, the CDR3 reads TGTGCCAGCAGTGTAGGGACCTACGAGCAGTACTTC. Translating gives CASSVGTYEQYF.

V is TRBV2 and J is TRBJ1-1; TRBD1 matches at 7 bases. J gave up 4 bases and V 1 base, and 9 bases lay outside the gene matches. The CDR3 is made up of 16 amino acids. CDR1 and CDR2 (germline): SNHLY, FYNNEI. CDR3 DNA sequence: TGTGCCAGCAGTGAAGGGGGAGGGGGCGCCGGCACTGAAGCTTTCTTT. It specifies CASSEGGGGAGTEAFF.

This clone was observed a single time. The chain joins TRBV18 to TRBJ2-7; D may correspond to TRBD1 or TRBD2 (5 bases each). Germline-derived CDR1 and CDR2 are KGHSH and LQKENI. Trimming pared 3 bases from V and 6 bases from J, leaving 18 bases between. The CDR3 loop spans 15 amino acids. The CDR3 sequence is CASSPPGTGRLEQYF. CDR3 DNA: TGTGCCAGCTCACCCCCCGGGACCGGCCGCCTCGAGCAGTACTTC.

The J gene is TRBJ1-4, the V gene TRBV28, with D possibly TRBD1 on 6 matching bases. Per the germline V gene, CDR1 is MDHEN and CDR2 is SYDVKM. Trimming pared 3 bases from V and 5 bases from J, leaving 16 bases between. This CDR3 has 16 residues. The CDR3 bases are TGTGCCAGCAGTTTGGTTGTGGGGGCTGGAAATGAAAAACTGTTTTTT. This gives the protein CASSLVVGAGNEKLFF.

This chain links TRBV14 with TRBJ2-3; 8 bases are shared with TRBD1. The CDR3 covers 16 residues. Per the germline V gene, CDR1 is SGHDN and CDR2 is FVKESK. The V segment lost 3 bases and the J segment 4 bases; nucleotides outside the gene matches: 9. This chain's CDR3 is CASSHRTGPGADTQYF. CDR3 in DNA: TGTGCCAGCAGCCACAGGACAGGGCCCGGCGCAGATACGCAGTATTTT.

J is TRBJ2-7 and V is TRBV28; TRBD1 agrees at 8 bases. V lost 6 bases and J lost 5; bases outside the gene matches: 6. This CDR3 has 13 residues. Germline CDR1 is MDHEN and CDR2 is SYDVKM. CDR3 amino acids: CASSPDRVHEQYF. As DNA, the CDR3 is TGTGCCAGCAGCCCGGACAGGGTACACGAGCAGTACTTC. Drawing the rest from reference TRBV28 and TRBJ2-7, the complete variable domain is DVKVTQSSRYLVKRTGEKVFLECVQDMDHENMFWYRQDPGLGLRLIYFSYDVKMKEKGDIPEGYSVSREKKERFSLILESASTNQTSMYLCASSPDRVHEQYFGPGTRLTVT.

The gene calls are TRBV5-1 and TRBJ2-4; either TRBD1 or TRBD2 may supply D (6 bases each). CDR1 is SGHRS and CDR2 is YFSETQ in the germline V gene. This CDR3 contains 15 residues. The V gene lost 5 bases and the J gene lost 2 bases, with 14 bases spanning the gap. The CDR3 coding sequence is TGCGCCAGCAGTGGGGGGCAAGAAACCAAAAACATTCAGTACTTC. It specifies CASSGGQETKNIQYF. The whole variable domain, filled in from reference TRBV5-1 and TRBJ2-4, reads KAGVTQTPRYLIKTRGQQVTLSCSPISGHRSVSWYQQTPGQGLQFLFEYFSETQRNKGNFPGRFSGRQFSNSRSEMNVSTLELGDSALYLCASSGGQETKNIQYFGAGTRLSVL.

This rearrangement joins TRBV29-1 to TRBJ2-5; D might be TRBD1 (6 bases). The germline V gene has CDR1 SQVTM and CDR2 ANQGSEA. The CDR3 is made up of 12 amino acids. Trimming stripped 4 bases from V and 4 bases from J, with 10 bases between. The CDR3 DNA follows: TGCAGCGTTGTTCAGGGGCGAGAGACCCAGTACTTC. Its protein is CSVVQGRETQYF. The full variable domain, completed using reference TRBV29-1 and TRBJ2-5, is SAVISQKPSRDICQRGTSLTIQCQVDSQVTMMFWYRQQPGQSLTLIATANQGSEATYESGFVIDKFPISRPNLTFSTLTVSNMSPEDSSIYLCSVVQGRETQYFGPGTRLLVL.

This clone showed up just once. This chain uses TRBV28 with TRBJ1-2, with D possibly TRBD1 on 5 matching bases. Germline CDR1 and CDR2: MDHEN and SYDVKM. Trimming removed 7 bases from V and 7 bases from J, with 19 bases in between. The CDR3 has 14 residues. Written as DNA, the CDR3 is TGTGCCAGCACCTCCGGGACGAGGATCCGTGGCTACACCTTC. It encodes CASTSGTRIRGYTF.

The chain recombines TRBV6-6 with TRBJ2-3; the D call may be TRBD1 or TRBD2 (5 bases each). The V end lost 6 bases, the J end lost 2 bases, and 12 bases lay between the germline ends. Germline CDR1 reads MNHNY; CDR2 reads SVGAGI (reference sequence). The CDR3 totals 14 residues. CDR3 sequence (DNA): TGTGCCAGCAGGTATATGGGACCCACAGATACGCAGTATTTT. Translating gives CASRYMGPTDTQYF.